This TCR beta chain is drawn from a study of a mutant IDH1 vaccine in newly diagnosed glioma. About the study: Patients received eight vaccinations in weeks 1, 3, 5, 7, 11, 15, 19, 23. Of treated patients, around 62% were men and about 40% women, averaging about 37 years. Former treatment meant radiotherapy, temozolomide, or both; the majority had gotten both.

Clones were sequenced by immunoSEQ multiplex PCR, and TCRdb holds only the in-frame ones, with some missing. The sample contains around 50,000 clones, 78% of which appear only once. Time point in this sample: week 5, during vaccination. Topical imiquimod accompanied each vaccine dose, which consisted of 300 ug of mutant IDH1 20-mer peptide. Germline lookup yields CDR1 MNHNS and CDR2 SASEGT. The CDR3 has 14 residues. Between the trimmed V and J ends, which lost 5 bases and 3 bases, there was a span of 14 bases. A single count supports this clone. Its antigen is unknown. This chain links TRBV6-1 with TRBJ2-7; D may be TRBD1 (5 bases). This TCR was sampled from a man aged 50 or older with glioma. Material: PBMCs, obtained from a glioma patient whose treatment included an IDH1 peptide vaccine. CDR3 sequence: CASSLRVISYEQYF. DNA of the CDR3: TGTGCCAGCAGTCTCAGGGTAATAAGCTACGAGCAGTACTTC.